A selection of T cell receptor beta chains follows, all from one sample in a study of read filtering for tumor transcriptome and immune sequencing. TCRdb itself ran the reads through MiXCR, one entry per CDR3 protein. The sample includes roughly 68,000 distinct CDR3 sequences, roughly 14% seen only once; the top ten take 45%. What was sequenced was a population of CD138-negative cells sorted from bone marrow. The receptor source for this set is a donor over 35 with multiple myeloma. The CDR3 runs from the conserved cysteine through the conserved F or W. D genes are given only for firm matches. Size tells how often a clone was seen (once, few, many) or the class of an expanded clone, and some rows leave it out.

clone_size j_call d_call v_call cdr3_nt cdr3_aa
NA TRBJ2-1 TRBD2 TRBV29-1 TGCAGCGGACGACCGGGACTAGGAATATACAATGAGCAGTTCTTC CSGRPGLGIYNEQFF
NA TRBJ2-4 TRBD2 TRBV6-5 TGTGCCAGCAGTTACTTCACTAGCGGGAGTGGCATTCAGTACTTC CASSYFTSGSGIQYF
many TRBJ2-1 NA TRBV9 TGTGCCAGCAGCGAGGGGGGGAGCTCCTACAATGAGCAGTTCTTC CASSEGGSSYNEQFF
NA TRBJ2-5 NA TRBV2 TGTGCCAGCCGTTCAAACGGGGTTCAGGAGACCCAGTACTTC CASRSNGVQETQYF
few TRBJ2-7 TRBD1 TRBV20-1 TGCAGTGCTTCCTTAAGGACAGGGGCCGAGCAGTACTTC CSASLRTGAEQYF
many TRBJ2-5 NA TRBV7-9 TGTGCCAGCAGACCAGGGTACCAAGAGACCCAGTACTTC CASRPGYQETQYF
many TRBJ2-3 NA TRBV29-1 TGCAGCGTTGAAACCAGCGCATTTAGCACAGATACGCAGTATTTT CSVETSAFSTDTQYF
many TRBJ1-1 NA TRBV19 TGTGCCAGTACTTTTCCGGGACGGATGAACACTGAAGCTTTCTTT CASTFPGRMNTEAFF
few TRBJ2-7 NA TRBV7-2 TGTGCCAGCAGCTTTACGAGTATTTCCTACGAGCAGTACTTC CASSFTSISYEQYF
many TRBJ2-7 TRBD2 TRBV20-1 TGCAGTGCCAACCGGGGACTAGATTTCCACGAGCAGTACTTC CSANRGLDFHEQYF
many TRBJ2-7 NA TRBV20-1 TGCAGTGCTACTCGCTCCACGTTTTCCTACGAGCAGTACTTC CSATRSTFSYEQYF
few TRBJ1-5 NA TRBV12-5 TGTGCTAGTGGTCTCGGTTGGGGCCAGCCCCAGCATTTT CASGLGWGQPQHF
many TRBJ2-1 TRBD2 TRBV11-3 TGTGCCAGCAGCCCCCGCCCTAGCGGGAGGGCATATAATGAGCAGTTCTTC CASSPRPSGRAYNEQFF
many TRBJ2-5 NA TRBV4-3 TGCGCCAGCAGCCAAGGGACGTCCGGAGAGACCCAGTACTTC CASSQGTSGETQYF
many TRBJ2-1 NA TRBV7-9 TGTGCCAGCAGCTTAACTAGTTCCTACAATGAGCAGTTCTTC CASSLTSSYNEQFF
NA TRBJ2-3 NA TRBV28 TGTGCCAGCAGGTCGGGAAGGGGCACAGATACGCAGTATTTT CASRSGRGTDTQYF
many TRBJ2-7 TRBD1 TRBV29-1 TGCAGCGTTGAAAGGGGGCGAGACTACGAGCAGTACTTC CSVERGRDYEQYF
many TRBJ2-6 NA TRBV12-3/TRBV12-4 TGTGCCAGCAGCCCGAGTGGACGCTCTGGGGCCAACGTCCTGACTTTC CASSPSGRSGANVLTF
many TRBJ1-5 NA TRBV20-1 TGCAGTGCTAGTGAGGGCACCAATAGCAATCAGCCCCAGCATTTT CSASEGTNSNQPQHF
many TRBJ2-1 NA TRBV29-1 TGCAGCGTTGAAGGGGGTAGCGGTATCTCCTACAATGAGCAGTTCTTC CSVEGGSGISYNEQFF
few TRBJ2-2 NA TRBV11-2 TGTGCCAGCAGCCCTTTCCTGGGGGAACTGTTTTTT CASSPFLGELFF
many TRBJ1-5 NA TRBV19 TGTGCCAGTAGTATCGGACAACAACCCCAGCATTTT CASSIGQQPQHF